The sequence of this TCR beta chain was determined in a study of T cell responses to AZD1222 COVID-19 vaccine. Turning to the study itself: Pooling of second doses given at about 4 or about 12 weeks was done.

Repertoires were generated with immunoSEQ multiplex PCR, while TCRdb's copy carries only in-frame clones and drops some. The sample has around 100,000 clones, 70% to 90% seen once; the top ten hold roughly a fifth. General study findings and limits: Targeting of unmutated variant regions was reportedly seen in nearly half of spike-specific TCRs. Possibly, clonal diversity was underestimated; donors were largely white British and included more females. When two AZD1222 doses had been given, Spike-specific TCR breadth and depth rose.

The V end lost 0 bases, the J end lost 10 bases, and 19 bases lay between the germline ends. The CDR3 extends over 15 amino acids. The germline V gene encodes CDR1 SGHRS and CDR2 YFSETQ. This clone was recorded a few times. The antigen is unknown. Sequenced here: peripheral blood, sampled on day 0 of AZD1222 vaccination. The TCR was taken from an adult in good health. V and J are TRBV5-1 and TRBJ1-1; weak D call: TRBD1 (6 bases). DNA for the CDR3: TGCGCCAGCAGCTTGGCAGGAGGTGAGGGGGTAGGAGCTTTCTTT. It yields the protein CASSLAGGEGVGAFF.